These 24 T cell receptor beta chains originate from one sample sequenced in a study of T-cell reconstitution after alpha-beta-depleted transplantation in children. Unique molecular identifiers were built into the TCRbeta library. TCRdb processed the PCR reads anew with MiXCR; each CDR3 protein has one entry. In the table there are about 580,000 distinct CDR3 sequences, 23% of which are singletons. The sample in question was PBMCs, mostly from graft donor cells, obtained 360 days after TCRalphabeta/CD19-depleted stem cell transplant. These receptors were collected from a boy less than two years old who had a stem cell transplant for acute myeloid leukemia, so the T cells may come from the graft donor.

This clonotype appeared many times. The chain joins TRBV12-3 or TRBV12-4 to TRBJ1-5; the D gene is possibly TRBD1 (6 bases). The ends were cut back, 4 bases at V and 2 bases at J, with 12 bases in the middle. The CDR3 length is 15 residues. This chain's CDR3 is CASSYGGPGNQPQHF. For the CDR3, the DNA is TGTGCCAGCAGTTATGGGGGCCCGGGCAATCAGCCCCAGCATTTT.

The chain links TRBV27 to TRBJ2-7; 9 nucleotides match TRBD1. The ends lost 5 bases at V and 2 bases at J; junction bases unmatched: 7. The CDR3 extends over 15 amino acids. Germline V gene sequence: CDR1 MNHEY, CDR2 SMNVEV (reference sequence). As DNA, the CDR3 is TGTGCCAGCAGTCTCCGACAGGGGGAAACCTACGAGCAGTACTTC. Encoded protein: CASSLRQGETYEQYF.

This clonotype was seen ten or more times. The V gene is TRBV28, the J gene TRBJ2-4, with a weak D call TRBD1 (6 bases). The CDR3 sequence is 17 residues long. Trimming removed 5 bases at V and 0 bases at J, with 17 bases between. The germline V gene encodes CDR1 MDHEN and CDR2 SYDVKM. The CDR3 region is CASSETSGDGAKNIQYF. As DNA, the CDR3 is TGTGCCAGCAGTGAGACCTCAGGGGATGGAGCCAAAAACATTCAGTACTTC.

This clonotype was recorded a few times. The V gene is TRBV20-1, the J gene TRBJ1-2; D remains unclear. The V end was cut by 3 bases, the J end by 5 bases, with 16 bases between. Per the germline V gene, CDR1 is DFQATT and CDR2 is SNEGSKA (reference sequence). This CDR3 is built from 14 residues. CDR3 nucleotides: TGCAGTGCTAGTTCGGTTGATACCGTATATGGCTACACCTTC. This encodes CSASSVDTVYGYTF.

This clonotype was detected once. The J gene is TRBJ1-2, the V gene TRBV11-2; D perhaps matches TRBD1 (6 bases). Germline lookup yields CDR1 SGHAT and CDR2 FQNNGV. This CDR3 is built from 14 residues. Trimming pared 3 bases from V and 3 bases from J, leaving 11 bases between. The DNA for the CDR3 is TGTGCCAGCAGCTTTGGCAGGGGAGACTATGGCTACACCTTC. Translating gives CASSFGRGDYGYTF. Drawing the rest from reference TRBV11-2 and TRBJ1-2, the complete variable domain is EAGVAQSPRYKIIEKRQSVAFWCNPISGHATLYWYQQILGQGPKLLIQFQNNGVVDDSQLPKDRFSAERLKGVDSTLKIQPAKLEDSAVYLCASSFGRGDYGYTFGSGTRLTVV.

This clonotype was seen many times. This sequence joins TRBV29-1 and TRBJ1-1; D uncertain. With 2 bases removed from V and 1 base from J, the gap between germline ends came to 8 bases. CDR3 length equals 13 residues. Germline loops: CDR1 SQVTM, CDR2 ANQGSEA. CDR3 nucleotide sequence: TGCAGCGTTGAATTATCGAAGAACACTGAAGCTTTCTTT. This codes for CSVELSKNTEAFF.

The chain links TRBV15 to TRBJ2-5; 13 bases are shared with TRBD2. The junction had 14 bases not matched to a gene; V was cut back by 2 bases and J by 5 bases. Germline V gene data show CDR1 as LNHNV and CDR2 as YYDKDF (reference sequence). The CDR3 runs 19 residues. Here the CDR3 reads CATSRYPLTSGGAKETQYF. In nucleotides, the CDR3 is TGTGCCACCAGCAGATATCCCCTCACTAGCGGGGGGGCCAAGGAGACCCAGTACTTC.

This clonotype occurred many times. J is TRBJ2-2 and V is TRBV7-9; TRBD1 aligns across 9 bases. Germline lookup yields CDR1 SEHNR and CDR2 FQNEAQ (reference sequence). CDR3 length: 18 residues. After removal of 4 bases from V and 0 bases from J, the junction contained 9 bases not matched to a gene. As DNA, the CDR3 is TGTGCCAGCAGCTCCTCCGCTGACAGGGGGGCGAACACCGGGGAGCTGTTTTTT. Amino acids: CASSSSADRGANTGELFF.

Regarding this clonotype: A single base separates this from a much larger clone, so it may be a read error. V is TRBV5-1 and J is TRBJ1-5, with TRBD1 identical over 9 bases. Germline-derived CDR1 and CDR2 are SGHRS and YFSETQ. The CDR3 extends over 15 amino acids. V trimming: 4 bases; J trimming: 3 bases; junction bases outside the gene matches: 5. This CDR3 reads CASSVGQGLNQPQHF. CDR3 DNA sequence: TGCGCCAGCAGCGTGGGACAGGGCCTCAATCAGCCCCAGCATTTT.

The rearrangement links TRBV20-1 to TRBJ1-1; D is perhaps TRBD1 (5 bases). The CDR3 totals 15 residues. Germline V gene data show CDR1 as DFQATT and CDR2 as SNEGSKA (reference sequence). V shed 3 bases and J shed 5 bases, with 19 bases lying between them. The CDR3 DNA reads as TGCAGTGCTAGTCCATCTGGGGGTCGTATAACTGAAGCTTTCTTT. The encoded protein is CSASPSGGRITEAFF.

This clonotype was seen at least ten times. The chain has TRBV11-2 and TRBJ1-5; D ambiguous. Per the germline V gene, CDR1 is SGHAT and CDR2 is FQNNGV. Trimming cost V 0 bases and J 4 bases, with 7 bases left between them. The CDR3 loop spans 14 amino acids. DNA for the CDR3: TGTGCCAGCAGCTTAGAGGGTTTTAATCAGCCCCAGCATTTT. Its translation: CASSLEGFNQPQHF.

This clonotype was observed a few times. This chain connects TRBV10-3 to TRBJ2-5, with D tentatively TRBD1 (5 bases). Germline CDR1 reads ENHRY; CDR2 reads SYGVKD. This CDR3 contains 17 residues. Trimming stripped 0 bases from V and 0 bases from J, with 14 bases between. Here the CDR3 DNA reads TGTGCCATCAGTGAGTCGAAATGGGGCGCCAACCAAGAGACCCAGTACTTC. It is translated as CAISESKWGANQETQYF.

This clonotype was counted ten times or more. The rearrangement links TRBV5-1 to TRBJ2-1, with D perhaps TRBD1 (6 bases). V lost 7 bases and J lost 4, with 9 bases in between. The CDR3 covers 12 residues. Germline V gene sequence: CDR1 SGHRS, CDR2 YFSETQ. DNA for the CDR3: TGCGCCAGCGGGACACCTTACAATGAGCAGTTCTTC. It codes for CASGTPYNEQFF.

This chain uses TRBV18 with TRBJ2-5; 7 nucleotides align to TRBD1. Germline assignment: CDR1 KGHSH and CDR2 LQKENI. V lost 8 bases and J lost 2; bases outside the gene matches: 5. The CDR3 loop spans 13 amino acids. The DNA for the CDR3 is TGTGCCAGCACCCCGGGACAGCAAGAGACCCAGTACTTC. Residues: CASTPGQQETQYF.

This clonotype was counted many times. The chain carries TRBV7-3 and TRBJ2-5; D is tentatively TRBD1 or TRBD2 (6 bases each). The germline V and J ends were trimmed by 2 bases and 4 bases, with 14 bases remaining between them. The CDR3 is 15 residues long. The V gene's germline CDR1 is SGHTA and CDR2 FQGTGA. The CDR3 DNA reads as TGTGCCAGCAGCTTATATGGGGGGCCGGGAGAGACCCAGTACTTC. It specifies CASSLYGGPGETQYF.

This clonotype was counted at least ten times. The chain has TRBV7-9 and TRBJ1-4; D unresolved. Germline V gene data show CDR1 as SEHNR and CDR2 as FQNEAQ (reference sequence). V lost 1 base and J 8 bases, leaving 14 bases between the germline ends. This CDR3 is built from 15 residues. CDR3 nucleotide sequence: TGTGCCAGCAGCTTAGTCGGCAGCGGAAAGGAAAAACTGTTTTTT. Translation gives CASSLVGSGKEKLFF.

The V and J genes are TRBV20-1 and TRBJ1-1, with D tentatively TRBD1 (6 bases). V gave up 6 bases and J gave up 0 bases, with 17 bases separating them. Per germline, CDR1 DFQATT and CDR2 SNEGSKA (reference sequence). The CDR3 spans 15 residues. The CDR3 loop reads CSAPKSGALNTEAFF. CDR3 DNA: TGCAGTGCACCCAAATCAGGGGCTCTGAACACTGAAGCTTTCTTT.

The chain recombines TRBV20-1 with TRBJ2-7; 7 bases match TRBD2. This CDR3 contains 15 residues. Germline trimming cut 4 bases from V and 0 bases from J; bases unmatched to any gene: 9. The germline V gene encodes CDR1 DFQATT and CDR2 SNEGSKA (reference sequence). The CDR3 sequence: CSATQAGSASYEQYF. CDR3 in DNA: TGCAGTGCTACCCAAGCGGGAAGTGCCTCCTACGAGCAGTACTTC.

This clonotype has ten or more counts. The rearrangement uses TRBV12-3 or TRBV12-4 and TRBJ1-5, with 8 bases fitting TRBD1. Germline trimming cut 5 bases from V and 5 bases from J; bases unmatched to any gene: 8. The CDR3 runs 15 residues. CDR3 coding DNA: TGTGCCAGCAGTCCGGACAGGGTGGACGATCAGCCCCAGCATTTT. Protein sequence: CASSPDRVDDQPQHF.

This clonotype was observed at least ten times. The chain carries TRBV7-9 and TRBJ2-4; TRBD1 matches 7 bases. Per germline, CDR1 SEHNR and CDR2 FQNEAQ (reference sequence). V dropped 5 bases and J dropped 0; count of bases not matched to a gene: 7. CDR3 length equals 16 residues. The CDR3 nucleotides read TGTGCCAGCAGCGCCCGGGACAGCTTAGCCAAAAACATTCAGTACTTC. Protein product: CASSARDSLAKNIQYF. The whole variable domain, remainder taken from reference TRBV7-9 and TRBJ2-4, is DTGVSQNPRHKITKRGQNVTFRCDPISEHNRLYWYRQTLGQGPEFLTYFQNEAQLEKSRLLSDRFSAERPKGSFSTLEIQRTEQGDSAMYLCASSARDSLAKNIQYFGAGTRLSVL.

This clonotype was found a few times. V is TRBV20-1 and J is TRBJ2-7; tentatively, D is TRBD1 (6 bases). The CDR3 extends over 14 amino acids. CDR1 and CDR2 (germline): DFQATT, SNEGSKA (reference sequence). Trimming stripped 3 bases from V and 3 bases from J, with 15 bases between. In nucleotides, the CDR3 is TGCAGTGCTAGTATGCGCGGACAGAACTACGAGCAGTACTTC. Amino acids: CSASMRGQNYEQYF.

The table lists this clonotype with a few counts. The chain couples TRBV29-1 to TRBJ1-1; D gene uncertain. The germline gives CDR1 SQVTM, CDR2 ANQGSEA. The CDR3 is 10 amino acids. The V end was cut by 5 bases, the J end by 4 bases, with 5 bases between. CDR3 nucleotides: TGCAGCGTTTTCACCACTGAAGCTTTCTTT. Amino acids: CSVFTTEAFF.

This clonotype was observed a few times. This chain links TRBV20-1 with TRBJ2-4; no firm D call. This CDR3 has 12 residues. Between the trimmed V and J ends, which lost 1 base and 6 bases, there was a span of 7 bases. Per germline, CDR1 DFQATT and CDR2 SNEGSKA (reference sequence). This CDR3 reads CSARGSGNIQYF. CDR3 DNA sequence: TGCAGTGCTAGAGGGTCAGGAAACATTCAGTACTTC.

In this sample, this clonotype turned up many times. The chain employs TRBV7-8 and TRBJ2-3; D is possibly TRBD2 (6 bases). The CDR3 has 15 amino acids. The V gene lost 4 bases and the J gene lost 2 bases, with 13 bases spanning the gap. Germline CDR1 and CDR2: SGHVS and FQNEAQ. The CDR3 spells CASSSRDLSTDTQYF. In DNA, the CDR3 is TGTGCCAGCAGCTCCCGGGACTTATCCACAGATACGCAGTATTTT.